A selection of T cell receptor beta chains follows, all from one sample in a study of shared clonotypes between healthy human individuals. Sequenced by immunoSEQ multiplex PCR; TCRdb stores in-frame clones only, minus some. This table holds some 2 million clones, about 95% found once. Material for sequencing was naive CD4+ T cells sorted from blood. The source of these receptors is a man aged 18 to 30 in good health. Both conserved end residues are part of each CDR3. The D gene is left open where the match is weak. The size field is filled for only some rows; it gives once, few, many or a size class.

J gene | clone size | V gene | D gene | CDR3 DNA | CDR3 protein
TRBJ2-3 | once | TRBV12-5 | TRBD1 | TGTGCTAGTGGTTTAGGACAGGACACAGATACGCAGTATTTT | CASGLGQDTDTQYF
TRBJ1-5 | . | TRBV6-5 | . | TGTGCCAGCAGTTACTCGGGCATTGGCAATCAGCCCCAGCATTTT | CASSYSGIGNQPQHF
TRBJ2-5 | . | TRBV10-3 | . | TGTGCCATCAGTGAGTCGCACCACAGCGGAGAGACCCAGTACTTC | CAISESHHSGETQYF
TRBJ1-3 | . | TRBV19 | . | TGTGCCAGTAGTATAGTGACCACGATGGGAAATGGAAACACCATATATTTT | CASSIVTTMGNGNTIYF
TRBJ2-3 | . | TRBV7-8 | TRBD2 | TGTGCCAGCAGCCTCAGAAGACTAGCGGTCACAGATACGCAGTATTTT | CASSLRRLAVTDTQYF
TRBJ2-7 | . | TRBV6-5 | . | TGTGCCAGCAGTCAAAACAGGGTCCACGAGCAGTACTTC | CASSQNRVHEQYF
TRBJ1-3 | . | TRBV10-1 | . | TGCGCCGAAAGCTCTGGAAACACCATATATTTT | CAESSGNTIYF
TRBJ2-2 | . | TRBV6-5 | . | TGTGCCAGCAGCGCCACAGGGAACTCCGGGGAGCTGTTTTTT | CASSATGNSGELFF
TRBJ2-5 | . | TRBV2 | . | TGTGCCAGCAGTTCCAGGTGGATCGGCCAAGAGACCCAGTACTTC | CASSSRWIGQETQYF
TRBJ2-1 | . | TRBV5-1 | TRBD2 | TGCGCCAGCAGCGCCGGACTAGCGGGGGGGAACTACAATGAGCAGTTCTTC | CASSAGLAGGNYNEQFF
TRBJ2-2 | . | TRBV6-6 | . | TGTGCCAGCAACCCCGGGACAAGCAACACCGGGGAGCTGTTTTTT | CASNPGTSNTGELFF
TRBJ2-5 | . | TRBV5-1 | . | TGCGCCAGCAGATCCGGCAGAGGAGGAGGAGAGACCCAGTACTTC | CASRSGRGGGETQYF
TRBJ2-7 | . | TRBV6-6 | . | TGTGCCAGCAGCCCCAGGGAGCCCGGCTACTACGAGCAGTACTTC | CASSPREPGYYEQYF
TRBJ2-3 | . | TRBV30 | TRBD1 | TGTGCCTGGGCGGACAGGGGGACAGATACGCAGTATTTT | CAWADRGTDTQYF
TRBJ2-7 | . | TRBV2 | TRBD2 | TGTGCCAGCAGTTTCTTGACTAGCGGGGTCGGGGAGCAGTACTTC | CASSFLTSGVGEQYF
TRBJ2-7 | . | TRBV6-5 | TRBD1 | TGTGCCAGCAGTTATTCCGGGACAGGGGGCCCCTACGAGCAGTACTTC | CASSYSGTGGPYEQYF
TRBJ2-7 | . | TRBV6-5 | TRBD2 | TGTGCCAGCAGTTACGGGGGACTAGCGGGACCCTACGAGCAGTACTTC | CASSYGGLAGPYEQYF
TRBJ1-6 | . | TRBV30 | TRBD1 | TGTGCCTGGGGGTCAGGGGGCAATTCACCCCTCCACTTT | CAWGSGGNSPLHF
TRBJ2-7 | . | TRBV7-9 | . | TGTGCCAGCAGCTTAGTCGTTGACGAGCAGTACTTC | CASSLVVDEQYF
TRBJ2-5 | . | TRBV9 | . | TGTGCCAGCAGCGACCCCCAGGGGGGGGCGAGGGAGACCCAGTACTTC | CASSDPQGGARETQYF
TRBJ2-5 | . | TRBV5-1 | TRBD2 | TGCGCCAGCAGCTTGGCCCCTAGCGGGAGCCGGGAGACCCAGTACTTC | CASSLAPSGSRETQYF
TRBJ2-1 | once | TRBV7-2 | . | TGTGCCAGCAGCTTAGCTAGCGCTTACAATGAGCAGTTCTTC | CASSLASAYNEQFF
TRBJ2-1 | . | TRBV15 | . | TGTGCCACCAGCAGAGATCAGATGCAAGGCGGGACAGCCCAGTTCTTC | CATSRDQMQGGTAQFF
TRBJ2-3 | . | TRBV2 | . | TGTGCCAGCGCCCTCGCGGACCCGCAGTATTTT | CASALADPQYF
TRBJ1-6 | . | TRBV25-1 | . | TGTGCCAGCAGTGGGTTATTCTATAATTCACCCCTCCACTTT | CASSGLFYNSPLHF
TRBJ2-7 | . | TRBV6-5 | . | TGTGCCAGCAGCCTAGACCCGACAGGCTCCTACGAGCAGTACTTC | CASSLDPTGSYEQYF
TRBJ2-1 | . | TRBV5-1 | TRBD2 | TGCGCCAGCAGCTTAGGGACTAGCGGGAGATCCTACAATGAGCAGTTCTTC | CASSLGTSGRSYNEQFF
TRBJ2-7 | . | TRBV5-1 | . | TGCGCCAGCAGCTCGACCATTGACAGCTTCTTCGAGCAGTACTTC | CASSSTIDSFFEQYF
TRBJ1-2 | . | TRBV6-5 | . | TGTGCCAGCAGTTACCTCGGGCGAGACTATGGCTACACCTTC | CASSYLGRDYGYTF
TRBJ1-1 | . | TRBV6-5 | . | TGTGCCAGCAGTCCCTCGGCGAACACTGAAGCTTTCTTT | CASSPSANTEAFF
TRBJ2-3 | . | TRBV10-3 | TRBD2 | TGTGCCATCAGTGGAAATAGCGGGGGGTCAGATACGCAGTATTTT | CAISGNSGGSDTQYF
TRBJ2-3 | . | TRBV2 | TRBD2 | TGTGCCAGCAGTAATAACCAGGCGGGGGCAGATACGCAGTATTTT | CASSNNQAGADTQYF
TRBJ2-7 | . | TRBV5-8 | . | TGTGCCAGCAGTTCAGACAGAGAACCCTACGAGCAGTACTTC | CASSSDREPYEQYF
TRBJ2-2 | . | TRBV11-2 | . | TGTGCCAGCAGCTTACCAGCCGGGGAGCTGTTTTTT | CASSLPAGELFF
TRBJ2-7 | . | TRBV12-2 | . | TGTGCAAGTCGCTTACAACCACAATACGAGCAGTACTTC | CASRLQPQYEQYF
TRBJ1-1 | . | TRBV28 | . | TGTGCCAGCAGCTCCAAGGGGTTGGGAGAGACTGAAGCTTTCTTT | CASSSKGLGETEAFF
TRBJ2-7 | . | TRBV6-1 | . | TGTGCCAGCAGTTTACAGGGCAGCTCCTACGAGCAGTACTTC | CASSLQGSSYEQYF
TRBJ2-7 | once | TRBV6-5 | TRBD1 | TGTGCCAGCAACCCGGGACAGAGAACCTACGAGCAGTACTTC | CASNPGQRTYEQYF
TRBJ2-3 | once | TRBV7-2 | . | TGTGCCAGCAGCTTAACCTTCTCCACAGATACGCAGTATTTT | CASSLTFSTDTQYF
TRBJ1-2 | once | TRBV5-1 | . | TGCGCCAGCAGCCCCCCGGGCGGGAACTATGGCTACACCTTC | CASSPPGGNYGYTF
TRBJ2-5 | . | TRBV5-1 | TRBD1 | TGCGCCAGCAGCGGATCGACAGGGAGAGAGACCCAGTACTTC | CASSGSTGRETQYF
TRBJ1-5 | once | TRBV6-1 | . | TGTGCCAGCAGTGGGACCGACCCCTATAGCAATCAGCCCCAGCATTTT | CASSGTDPYSNQPQHF